Listed here are 14 T cell receptor beta chains from one sample, sequenced in a study of T cell repertoires in cytomegalovirus infection. TCRdb re-analysed the reads in MiXCR, keeping a single row per CDR3 protein. The sample shows around 750,000 distinct CDR3 sequences, around a third of them seen only once. These receptors lack a known antigen. The starting material was cultured CD8+ T cells from PBMCs, obtained from culture after CMV antigen stimulation. These receptors came from a human donor in good health (CMV status not recorded). Some clones in this sample may be carry-over from other donors' samples.

This clonotype was found a few times. This chain links TRBV6-2 or TRBV6-3 with TRBJ1-5; D is possibly TRBD1 (5 bases). Between the trimmed V and J ends, which lost 6 bases and 11 bases, there was a span of 17 bases. The CDR3 spans 13 residues. Germline loops: CDR1 MNHEY, CDR2 SVGEGT. This chain's CDR3 is CASSDSSKGAQHF. The CDR3 DNA reads TGTGCCAGCAGCGACAGTAGCAAGGGAGCCCAGCATTTT.

The V and J genes are TRBV27 and TRBJ1-4; D is unclear. Germline V gene sequence: CDR1 MNHEY, CDR2 SMNVEV (reference sequence). V dropped 5 bases and J dropped 4 bases, with 11 bases sitting between them. The CDR3 sequence is 14 residues long. CDR3 nucleotide sequence: TGTGCCAGCAGTCCGAACCCGATTAATGAAAAACTGTTTTTT. It encodes CASSPNPINEKLFF.

The rearrangement uses TRBV27 and TRBJ1-5; D not certain. The CDR3 sequence is 15 residues long. With 0 bases removed from V and 4 bases from J, the gap between germline ends came to 10 bases. The germline CDR1 and CDR2 sequences are MNHEY and SMNVEV (reference sequence). The CDR3 DNA is TGTGCCAGCAGTTTATCGATGGGCAGTAATCAGCCCCAGCATTTT. This codes for CASSLSMGSNQPQHF.

This clonotype has ten or more counts. J is TRBJ1-3 and V is TRBV7-6; D gene uncertain. The CDR3 has 15 amino acids. Germline V gene data show CDR1 as SGHVS and CDR2 as FNYEAQ. V dropped 4 bases and J dropped 1 base, with 11 bases sitting between them. Written as DNA, the CDR3 is TGTGCCAGCAGCTCTATGGACTTATCTGGAAACACCATATATTTT. It translates to CASSSMDLSGNTIYF.

This sequence joins TRBV6-2 or TRBV6-3 and TRBJ2-1, with D perhaps given as TRBD1 or TRBD2 (5 bases each). The germline V and J ends were trimmed by 4 bases and 0 bases, with 22 bases remaining between them. The germline CDR1 and CDR2 sequences are MNHEY and SVGEGT. The CDR3 is made up of 19 amino acids. CDR3: CASSWQGVLGVSSYNEQFF. DNA of the CDR3: TGTGCCAGCAGTTGGCAGGGAGTTCTGGGGGTTAGCTCCTACAATGAGCAGTTCTTC.

This clonotype was counted many times. This chain uses TRBV7-2 with TRBJ1-3; D might be TRBD1 (6 bases). The CDR3 is made up of 18 amino acids. Trimming removed 3 bases from V and 3 bases from J, with 21 bases in between. CDR1 and CDR2 from the germline V gene are SGHTA and FQGNSA. CDR3 amino acids: CASSLGPGEKLDGNTIYF. CDR3 DNA: TGTGCCAGCAGCTTGGGGCCAGGGGAAAAGCTTGATGGAAACACCATATATTTT.

This chain connects TRBV20-1 to TRBJ1-2; the match to TRBD1 covers 8 bases. J was trimmed by 6 bases and V by 3 bases; bases with no gene match: 12. This CDR3 spans 15 amino acids. Germline CDR1 is DFQATT and CDR2 is SNEGSKA (reference sequence). This CDR3 is CSASDRDRGANGYTF. CDR3 DNA: TGCAGTGCTAGTGATAGAGACAGGGGCGCTAATGGCTACACCTTC.

A remark on this clonotype: No conserved phenylalanine or tryptophan ends this CDR3, so it is likely a read error. The chain employs TRBV20-1 and TRBJ2-7; D is perhaps TRBD2 (5 bases). Germline CDR1 reads DFQATT; CDR2 reads SNEGSKA (reference sequence). CDR3 size: 15 residues. Trimming cost V 6 bases and J 0 bases, with 18 bases left between them. CDR3 sequence: CSAEIEQTNSYEQYS. CDR3 bases: TGCAGTGCCGAGATTGAACAGACTAACTCCTACGAGCAGTACTCC.

As regards this clonotype: The junction differs from germline at one of its ends, possibly a read error. The chain is built from TRBV9 and TRBJ2-4; 7 bases line up with TRBD2. Germline CDR1 reads SGDLS; CDR2 reads YYNGEE. This CDR3 contains 12 residues. The CDR3 nucleotides are TGTGCCAGCAGCGGGGGGGGAAACTTTCAGTACTTC. Its protein product is CASSGGGNFQYF.

The V gene is TRBV18, the J gene TRBJ1-1, with a tentative D call TRBD1 (5 bases). CDR1 is KGHSH, CDR2 LQKENI, per germline. The CDR3 runs 14 residues. V was pared by 5 bases and J by 0 bases, with 10 bases between. The CDR3 is CASSRTSMNTEAFF. CDR3 DNA: TGTGCCAGCTCAAGGACATCTATGAACACTGAAGCTTTCTTT.

This clonotype was counted ten times or more. The chain uses TRBV6-1 and TRBJ1-5; 7 positions agree with TRBD1. The ends lost 3 bases at V and 1 base at J; junction bases unmatched: 12. From germline, CDR1 is MNHNS and CDR2 SASEGT. The CDR3 has 18 amino acids. In nucleotides, the CDR3 is TGTGCCAGCAGTGACCCGACAGGGATACTTAACAGCAATCAGCCCCAGCATTTT. It encodes CASSDPTGILNSNQPQHF.

This clonotype was counted a few times. The chain is built from TRBV6-5 and TRBJ2-7; 8 nucleotides agree with TRBD2. The CDR3 sequence is 19 residues long. Per the germline V gene, CDR1 is MNHEY and CDR2 is SVGAGI. Trimming took 0 bases from V and 4 from J; bases not matched to a gene: 17. The CDR3 sequence: CASSYSGTHLAGGTYEQYF. CDR3 sequence (DNA): TGTGCCAGCAGTTACTCAGGGACTCACCTGGCGGGGGGCACTTACGAGCAGTACTTC.

This clonotype was recorded many times. The genes are TRBV6-1 and TRBJ1-5, with D tentatively TRBD1 (5 bases). This CDR3 comprises 15 residues. The ends were cut back, 7 bases at V and 1 base at J, with 14 bases in the middle. CDR1 MNHNS and CDR2 SASEGT come from the germline V gene. The CDR3 spells CASKKVGGSNQPQHF. Written as DNA, the CDR3 is TGTGCCAGCAAGAAAGTGGGGGGGAGCAATCAGCCCCAGCATTTT.

Many counts were recorded for this clonotype. V and J are TRBV7-6 and TRBJ1-1; tentatively, D is TRBD1 (5 bases). V was shortened by 4 bases and J by 1 base, with 10 bases between the two germline ends. Germline V CDR1 and CDR2: SGHVS, FNYEAQ. This CDR3 comprises 14 residues. CDR3 coding DNA: TGTGCCAGCAGCTCGGACGGGGGGAACACTGAAGCTTTCTTT. This sequence encodes CASSSDGGNTEAFF.